The following is a T cell receptor (beta chain) sequence with its context. This CDR3 is built from 15 residues. Germline V gene sequence: CDR1 LGHDT, CDR2 YNNKEL (reference sequence). V gave up 6 bases and J gave up 2 bases; unmatched junction bases: 3. In the original workflow: Reference gene primer amplification gave nucleated cell count estimates. Profiled with immunoSEQ multiplex PCR; TCRdb holds only in-frame clones, not every one. The DNA was the basis for D and trimming; V, J and clone size are from that table. Counted here are about 97,000 clones, roughly 92% occurring once; the ten biggest clones make up around 6%. The data were obtained in a study of blood T cell repertoires in COVID-19. Study overall: The cDNA or gDNA used as material had been derived from T cells, B-cell-depleted T cells, or PBMCs.

This rearrangement joins TRBV3-1 (or the pseudogene TRBV3-2) to TRBJ2-6; 8 nucleotides line up with TRBD1. The receptor comes from a middle-aged man with active COVID-19. Sequenced material: peripheral blood. CDR3 protein: CASRRQGTGANVLTF. The CDR3 DNA follows: TGTGCCAGCAGGAGACAGGGGACTGGGGCCAACGTCCTGACTTTC.